These 16 T cell receptor beta chains came from one sample sequenced in a study of technical replicates of blood from four donors. Only in-frame clones appear in the TCRdb table, and some are missing; sequencing was by immunoSEQ multiplex PCR. The repertoire has around 68,000 clones, 95% to 97% of them found once; the top ten carry approximately 0.3%. What was sequenced was T cells isolated from PBMCs. The source of these receptors is a human donor in good health.

The genes are TRBV5-8 and TRBJ1-5; the D is unclear. The CDR3 is made up of 12 amino acids. The germline V gene encodes CDR1 SGHTS and CDR2 YDEGEE. V lost 5 bases, J lost 9 bases, and 12 bases lay in between. This CDR3 is CASRREALPQHF. The CDR3 DNA reads as TGTGCCAGCAGGCGAGAGGCCCTGCCCCAGCATTTT.

V and J are TRBV30 and TRBJ2-1; D is perhaps TRBD2 (5 bases). V gave up 4 bases and J gave up 5 bases, with 15 bases separating them. The CDR3 is 14 residues long. The germline CDR1 and CDR2 sequences are GTSNPN and SVGIG (reference sequence). CDR3 sequence: CAWKSGPTHNEQFF. CDR3 sequence (DNA): TGTGCCTGGAAAAGCGGCCCCACCCACAATGAGCAGTTCTTC.

The V and J genes are TRBV2 and TRBJ2-5; D not certain. Germline-derived CDR1 and CDR2 are SNHLY and FYNNEI. This CDR3 region has 12 residues. V shed 8 bases and J shed 1 base, with 8 bases lying between them. The DNA of the CDR3 is TGTGCCAGCGGCGGAACCCAAGAGACCCAGTACTTC. It specifies CASGGTQETQYF.

This clone was detected only once. This chain joins TRBV7-9 and TRBJ2-1; a weak D match, TRBD2 (5 bases). Trimming removed 1 base at V and 0 bases at J, with 13 bases between. CDR3 length: 17 residues. The germline gives CDR1 SEHNR, CDR2 FQNEAQ (reference sequence). The CDR3 DNA follows: TGTGCCAGCAGCTTAGATTCTAGCTGGAGCTCCTACAATGAGCAGTTCTTC. Translated, it gives CASSLDSSWSSYNEQFF. Complete variable domain (other parts from reference TRBV7-9 and TRBJ2-1): DTGVSQNPRHKITKRGQNVTFRCDPISEHNRLYWYRQTLGQGPEFLTYFQNEAQLEKSRLLSDRFSAERPKGSFSTLEIQRTEQGDSAMYLCASSLDSSWSSYNEQFFGPGTRLTVL.

This clone is a singleton in its sample. The chain uses TRBV5-6 and TRBJ2-3; TRBD2 might be the D (6 bases). The ends were cut back, 2 bases at V and 0 bases at J, with 10 bases in the middle. The CDR3 covers 15 residues. The V gene's germline CDR1 is SGHDT and CDR2 YYEEEE. This CDR3 is CASSLGSGSTDTQYF. The CDR3 coding sequence is TGTGCCAGCAGCTTAGGTAGCGGAAGCACAGATACGCAGTATTTT.

The chain carries TRBV6-5 and TRBJ1-5; D remains unclear. The V end was cut by 10 bases, the J end by 3 bases, with 13 bases between. Germline-derived CDR1 and CDR2 are MNHEY and SVGAGI. The CDR3 spans 13 residues. The CDR3 DNA reads as TGTGCCACCGCTAGGTATGCCAATCAGCCCCAGCATTTT. Translated: CATARYANQPQHF.

The count of this clone is one. The CDR3 DNA reads as TGTGCCAGCAGCTCGGGTTATGGCTACACCTTC. It yields the protein CASSSGYGYTF. The chain is built from TRBV7-9 and TRBJ1-2; D is ambiguous. Trimming left V 4 bases short and J 5 bases short, with 5 bases between. The CDR3 runs to 11 residues. Germline CDR1 is SEHNR and CDR2 is FQNEAQ (reference sequence).

The CDR3 reads CASSSPGGRDTEAFF. The CDR3 coding sequence is TGTGCCAGCAGTTCCCCAGGGGGGCGGGACACTGAAGCTTTCTTT. The chain combines TRBV27 with TRBJ1-1; 7 bases match TRBD1. V lost 4 bases to trimming and J lost 3 bases; unmatched junction nucleotides: 8. CDR1 and CDR2 (germline): MNHEY, SMNVEV (reference sequence). The CDR3 loop spans 15 amino acids.

The chain links TRBV7-8 to TRBJ2-1; D may be TRBD2 (5 bases). V was clipped by 0 bases and J by 3 bases, with 9 bases between them. Germline CDR1 and CDR2: SGHVS and FQNEAQ. The CDR3 runs to 15 residues. The CDR3 DNA is TGTGCCAGCAGCTTAGCGGGAGTGAGCTACAATGAGCAGTTCTTC. The encoded protein is CASSLAGVSYNEQFF.

The chain links TRBV2 to TRBJ2-3; 7 bases line up with TRBD2. Trimming took 6 bases from V and 5 from J; bases not matched to a gene: 8. Germline V gives CDR1 SNHLY, CDR2 FYNNEI. The CDR3 spans 14 residues. The CDR3 DNA reads as TGTGCCAGCAGCAGACTAGGGAGGGGAGATACGCAGTATTTT. This translates into CASSRLGRGDTQYF.

The chain combines TRBV29-1 with TRBJ1-2; 7 bases fit TRBD1. The germline V gene encodes CDR1 SQVTM and CDR2 ANQGSEA. The CDR3 has 13 residues. V was pared by 7 bases and J by 4 bases, with 9 bases of the junction left unmatched. The CDR3 reads CSARDSGLYGYTF. The CDR3 DNA reads as TGCAGCGCCCGGGACAGCGGTCTCTATGGCTACACCTTC.

This sequence joins TRBV18 and TRBJ2-3, with 11 bases that match TRBD1. The CDR3 contains 16 residues. V lost 5 bases to trimming and J lost 3 bases; unmatched junction nucleotides: 7. Germline V gene data show CDR1 as KGHSH and CDR2 as LQKENI. CDR3 DNA sequence: TGTGCCAGCTCAACTTATGGACAGGGGGCAACAGATACGCAGTATTTT. It is translated as CASSTYGQGATDTQYF.

A single count supports this clone. The V call is TRBV7-8, the J call TRBJ2-1, with TRBD2 identical over 7 bases. Germline-derived CDR1 and CDR2 are SGHVS and FQNEAQ. CDR3 size: 13 residues. Unmatched junction bases numbered 8, after V lost 7 bases and J lost 8 bases. For the CDR3, the DNA is TGTGCCAGCACCGCGGGGGAGCCCTATGAGCAGTTCTTC. It codes for CASTAGEPYEQFF.

V gene TRBV29-1 combines with J gene TRBJ1-1; D is uncertain. The CDR3 covers 13 residues. Trimming removed 4 bases from V and 0 bases from J, with 9 bases in between. Germline V gene data show CDR1 as SQVTM and CDR2 as ANQGSEA. The CDR3 DNA is TGCAGCGTTGCCGGCAGGATGAACACTGAAGCTTTCTTT. Translated, it gives CSVAGRMNTEAFF.

The table lists this clone with a count of one. V gene TRBV10-3 combines with J gene TRBJ1-1; 8 nucleotides match TRBD1. The J segment lost 5 bases and the V segment lost 6 bases, leaving 2 bases of the junction unmatched. Germline V gene lookup returns CDR1 ENHRY and CDR2 SYGVKD. This CDR3 region has 12 residues. In DNA, the CDR3 is TGTGCCATCAGGGACAGGGATACTGAAGCTTTCTTT. Translating gives CAIRDRDTEAFF.

This chain's CDR3 is CASSFRTEKDTQYF. As DNA, the CDR3 is TGTGCCAGCAGCTTCCGGACAGAGAAGGATACGCAGTATTTT. This chain links TRBV13 with TRBJ2-3, with D tentatively TRBD1 (6 bases). Trimming removed 3 bases at V and 6 bases at J, with 13 bases between. The CDR3 loop spans 14 amino acids. Germline V gene data show CDR1 as PRHDT and CDR2 as FYEKMQ (reference sequence).